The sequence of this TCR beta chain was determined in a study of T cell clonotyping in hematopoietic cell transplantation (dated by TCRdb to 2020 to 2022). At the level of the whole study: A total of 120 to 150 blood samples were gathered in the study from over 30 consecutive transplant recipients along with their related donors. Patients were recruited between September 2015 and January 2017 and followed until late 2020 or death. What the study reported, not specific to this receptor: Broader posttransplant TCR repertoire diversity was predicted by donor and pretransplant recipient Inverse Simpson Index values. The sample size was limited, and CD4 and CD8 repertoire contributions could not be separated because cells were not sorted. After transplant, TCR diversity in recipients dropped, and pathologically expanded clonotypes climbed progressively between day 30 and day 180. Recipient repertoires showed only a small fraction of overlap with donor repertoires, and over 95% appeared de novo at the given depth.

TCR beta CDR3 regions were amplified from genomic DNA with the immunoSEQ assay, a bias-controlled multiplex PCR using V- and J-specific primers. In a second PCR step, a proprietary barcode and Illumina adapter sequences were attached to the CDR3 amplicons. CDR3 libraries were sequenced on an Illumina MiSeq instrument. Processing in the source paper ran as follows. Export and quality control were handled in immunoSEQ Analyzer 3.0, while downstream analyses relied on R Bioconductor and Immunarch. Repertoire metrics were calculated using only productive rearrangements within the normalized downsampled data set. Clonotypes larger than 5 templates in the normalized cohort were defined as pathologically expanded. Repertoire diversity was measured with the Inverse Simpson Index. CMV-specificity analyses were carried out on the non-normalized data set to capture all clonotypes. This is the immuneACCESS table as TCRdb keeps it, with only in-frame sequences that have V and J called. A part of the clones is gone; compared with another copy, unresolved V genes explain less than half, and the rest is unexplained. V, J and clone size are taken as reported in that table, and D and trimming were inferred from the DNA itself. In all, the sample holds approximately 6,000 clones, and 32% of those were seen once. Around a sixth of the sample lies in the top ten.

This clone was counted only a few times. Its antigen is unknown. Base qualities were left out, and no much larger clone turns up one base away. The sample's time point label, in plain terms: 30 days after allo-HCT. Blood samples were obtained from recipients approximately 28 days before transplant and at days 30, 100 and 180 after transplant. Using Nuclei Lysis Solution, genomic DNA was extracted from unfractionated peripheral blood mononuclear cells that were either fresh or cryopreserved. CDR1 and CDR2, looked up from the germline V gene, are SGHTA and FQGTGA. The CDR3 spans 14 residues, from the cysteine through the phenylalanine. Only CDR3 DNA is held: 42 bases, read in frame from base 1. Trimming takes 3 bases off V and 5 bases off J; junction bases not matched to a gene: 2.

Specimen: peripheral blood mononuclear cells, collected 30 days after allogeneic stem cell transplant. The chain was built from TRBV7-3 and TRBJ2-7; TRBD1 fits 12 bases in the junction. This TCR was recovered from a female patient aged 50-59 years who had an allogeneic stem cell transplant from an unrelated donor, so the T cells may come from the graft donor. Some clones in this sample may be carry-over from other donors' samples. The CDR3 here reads CASSLGQGANEQYF. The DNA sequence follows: TGTGCCAGCAGCTTGGGACAGGGGGCAAACGAGCAGTACTTC.